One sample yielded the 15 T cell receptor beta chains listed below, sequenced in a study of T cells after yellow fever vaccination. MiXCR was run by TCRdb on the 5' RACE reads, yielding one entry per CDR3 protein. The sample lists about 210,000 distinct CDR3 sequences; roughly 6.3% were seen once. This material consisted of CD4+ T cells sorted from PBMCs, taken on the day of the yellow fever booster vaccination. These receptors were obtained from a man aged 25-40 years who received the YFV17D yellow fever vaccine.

Here the CDR3 reads CASSLEGSPRETQYF. In DNA form, the CDR3 reads TGCGCCAGCAGCTTGGAGGGTAGCCCCCGAGAGACCCAGTACTTC. The gene calls are TRBV5-1 and TRBJ2-5, with D unclear. Trimming shortened V by 0 bases and J by 4 bases, and 13 bases separated the two germline ends. The germline gives CDR1 SGHRS, CDR2 YFSETQ. The CDR3 contains 15 residues.

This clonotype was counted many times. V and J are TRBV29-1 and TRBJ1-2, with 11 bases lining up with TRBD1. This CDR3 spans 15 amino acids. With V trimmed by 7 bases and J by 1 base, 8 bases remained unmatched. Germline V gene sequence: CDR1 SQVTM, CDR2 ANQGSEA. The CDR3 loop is CSALDRGRRNYGYTF. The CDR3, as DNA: TGCAGCGCTTTGGACAGGGGGCGACGTAACTATGGCTACACCTTC.

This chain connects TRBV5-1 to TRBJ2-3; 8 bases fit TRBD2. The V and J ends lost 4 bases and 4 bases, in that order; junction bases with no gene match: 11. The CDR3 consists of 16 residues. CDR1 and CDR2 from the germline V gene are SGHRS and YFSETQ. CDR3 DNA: TGCGCCAGCAGCCCGGGAGGGTTTGGGGGCCCAGATACGCAGTATTTT. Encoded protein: CASSPGGFGGPDTQYF. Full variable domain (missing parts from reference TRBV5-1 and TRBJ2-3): KAGVTQTPRYLIKTRGQQVTLSCSPISGHRSVSWYQQTPGQGLQFLFEYFSETQRNKGNFPGRFSGRQFSNSRSEMNVSTLELGDSALYLCASSPGGFGGPDTQYFGPGTRLTVL.

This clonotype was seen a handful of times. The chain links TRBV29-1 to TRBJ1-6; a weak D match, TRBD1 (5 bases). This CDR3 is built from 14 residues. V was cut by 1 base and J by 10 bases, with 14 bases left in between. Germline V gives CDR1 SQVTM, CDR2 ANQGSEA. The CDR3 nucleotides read TGCAGCGTTGAAGTCGGGGGGACCGGCTCACCCCTCCACTTT. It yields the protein CSVEVGGTGSPLHF. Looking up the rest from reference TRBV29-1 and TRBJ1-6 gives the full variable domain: SAVISQKPSRDICQRGTSLTIQCQVDSQVTMMFWYRQQPGQSLTLIATANQGSEATYESGFVIDKFPISRPNLTFSTLTVSNMSPEDSSIYLCSVEVGGTGSPLHFGNGTRLTVT.

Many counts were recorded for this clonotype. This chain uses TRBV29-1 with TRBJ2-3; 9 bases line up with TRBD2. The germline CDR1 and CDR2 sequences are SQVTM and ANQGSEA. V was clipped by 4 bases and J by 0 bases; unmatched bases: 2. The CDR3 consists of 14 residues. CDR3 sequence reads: CSVGTSGSTDTQYF. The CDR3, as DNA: TGCAGCGTTGGCACTAGCGGGAGCACAGATACGCAGTATTTT.

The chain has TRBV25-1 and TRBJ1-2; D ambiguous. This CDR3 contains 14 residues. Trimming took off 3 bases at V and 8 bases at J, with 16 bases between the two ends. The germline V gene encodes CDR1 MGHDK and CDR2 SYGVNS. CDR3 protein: CASSEERTGWGYTF. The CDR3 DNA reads TGTGCCAGCAGTGAGGAACGCACTGGGTGGGGCTACACCTTC.

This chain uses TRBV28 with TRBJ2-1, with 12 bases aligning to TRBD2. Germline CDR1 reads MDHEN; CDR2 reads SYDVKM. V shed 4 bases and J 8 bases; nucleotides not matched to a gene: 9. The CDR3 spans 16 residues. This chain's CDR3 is CASSSPAASGRDEQFF. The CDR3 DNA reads TGTGCCAGCAGTTCCCCGGCGGCTAGCGGGAGGGATGAGCAGTTCTTC.

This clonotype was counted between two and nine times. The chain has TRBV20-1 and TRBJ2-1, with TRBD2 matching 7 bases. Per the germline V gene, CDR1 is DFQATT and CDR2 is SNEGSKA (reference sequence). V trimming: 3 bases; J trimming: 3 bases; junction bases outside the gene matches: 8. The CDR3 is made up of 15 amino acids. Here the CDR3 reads CSARDPSGYYNEQFF. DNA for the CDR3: TGCAGTGCTAGGGACCCTAGCGGCTACTACAATGAGCAGTTCTTC.

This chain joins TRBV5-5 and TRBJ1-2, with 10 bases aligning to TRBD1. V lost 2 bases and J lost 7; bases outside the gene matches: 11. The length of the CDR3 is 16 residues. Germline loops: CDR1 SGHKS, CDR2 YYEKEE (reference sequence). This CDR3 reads CASSFLSRQGATGYTF. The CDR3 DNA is TGTGCCAGCAGCTTCCTGAGCCGACAGGGGGCTACTGGCTACACCTTC.

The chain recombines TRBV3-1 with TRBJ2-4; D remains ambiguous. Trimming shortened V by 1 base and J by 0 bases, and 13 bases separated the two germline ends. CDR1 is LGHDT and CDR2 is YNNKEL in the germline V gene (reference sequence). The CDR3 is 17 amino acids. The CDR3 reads CASSQGETRLAKNIQYF. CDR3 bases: TGTGCCAGCAGCCAAGGAGAAACGCGTCTAGCCAAAAACATTCAGTACTTC.

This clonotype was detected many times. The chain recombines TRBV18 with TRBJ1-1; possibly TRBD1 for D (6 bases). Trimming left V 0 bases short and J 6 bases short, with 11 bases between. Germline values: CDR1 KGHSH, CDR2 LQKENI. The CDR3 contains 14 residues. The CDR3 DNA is TGTGCCAGCTCACCACCCACAGGGCCTTCTGAAGCTTTCTTT. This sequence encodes CASSPPTGPSEAFF.

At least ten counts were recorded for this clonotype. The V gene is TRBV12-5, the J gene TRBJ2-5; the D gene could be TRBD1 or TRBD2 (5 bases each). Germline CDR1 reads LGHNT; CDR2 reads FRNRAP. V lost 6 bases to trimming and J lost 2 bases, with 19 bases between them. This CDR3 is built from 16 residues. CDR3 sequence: CASGTGTRGFQETQYF. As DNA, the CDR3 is TGTGCTAGTGGGACCGGGACCCGGGGCTTTCAAGAGACCCAGTACTTC.

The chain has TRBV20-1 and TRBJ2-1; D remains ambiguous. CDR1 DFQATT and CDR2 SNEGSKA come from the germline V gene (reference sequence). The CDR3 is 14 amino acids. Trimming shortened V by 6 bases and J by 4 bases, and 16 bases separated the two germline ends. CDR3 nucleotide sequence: TGCAGTGCCGCCACCAACTACGAGTACAATGAGCAGTTCTTC. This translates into CSAATNYEYNEQFF.

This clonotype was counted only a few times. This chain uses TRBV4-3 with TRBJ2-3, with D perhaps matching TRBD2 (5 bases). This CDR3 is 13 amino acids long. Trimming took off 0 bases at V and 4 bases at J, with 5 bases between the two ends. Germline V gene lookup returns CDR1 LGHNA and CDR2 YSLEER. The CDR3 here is CASSQEEADTQYF. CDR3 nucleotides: TGCGCCAGCAGCCAAGAGGAGGCAGATACGCAGTATTTT.

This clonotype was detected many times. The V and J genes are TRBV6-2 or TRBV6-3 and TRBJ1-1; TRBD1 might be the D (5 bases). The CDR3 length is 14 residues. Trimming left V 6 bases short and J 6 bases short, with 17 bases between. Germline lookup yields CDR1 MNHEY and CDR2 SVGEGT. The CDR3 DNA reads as TGTGCCAGCAGAAGCCCCGGAGGGGCCGCTGAAGCTTTCTTT. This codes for CASRSPGGAAEAFF.